This T cell receptor (beta chain) originates from a study of blood T cell repertoires in COVID-19. Study-wide context: Acute and convalescent COVID-19 samples came from the United States, Italy and Spain. Nucleic acid was either cDNA or gDNA, and it came from T cells, B-cell-depleted T cells, or PBMCs.

Per the original methods: Amplified reference gene primers provided the basis for estimating nucleated cell counts. Measured with immunoSEQ multiplex PCR; TCRdb has only the in-frame clones, and not every one. D and trimming come from the DNA, and the V and J calls and clone size come from that table. The data hold roughly 41,000 clones, with approximately 90% observed a single time. The TCR was taken from a human donor in a cohort sampled during active COVID-19. Sequenced: peripheral blood.

CDR3 nucleotides: TGTGCCAGCAGTTTAAACAGTCCCGAGCAGTACTTC. This encodes CASSLNSPEQYF. The chain has TRBV12-3 or TRBV12-4 and TRBJ2-7; D unclear. CDR3 length: 12 residues. Trimming shortened V by 2 bases and J by 6 bases, and 8 bases separated the two germline ends.